Given below is one T cell receptor (beta chain) in context. The sample originates from a study of blood T cell repertoires in COVID-19. Across the study: The United States, Italy and Spain were the sources of the acute and convalescent COVID-19 samples. PBMCs, B-cell-depleted T cells, or T cells were the source of the cDNA or gDNA that made up the material.

CDR1 and CDR2 (germline): MNHEY, SMNVEV (reference sequence). CDR3 length equals 14 residues. The ends lost 4 bases at V and 7 bases at J; junction bases unmatched: 6. In the original analysis: The assay estimated nucleated cells by amplifying reference gene primers. This table comes from immunoSEQ multiplex PCR, and its TCRdb copy is limited to in-frame clones, with some not included. That table supplies the V and J calls and clone size; D and trimming were determined from the DNA. The profile shows about 200,000 clones, 70% to 90% of them singletons. While infection was still active, Seattle patients were enrolled and then followed longitudinally.

The sequence derives from a man between 45 and 60 years old with COVID-19, enrolled during active disease. Specimen: peripheral blood. The rearrangement links TRBV27 to TRBJ2-1, with 8 bases fitting TRBD2. The CDR3 DNA reads as TGTGCCAGCAGTTCGGGGGGGGCCTTGAATGAGCAGTTCTTC. Encoded protein: CASSSGGALNEQFF.